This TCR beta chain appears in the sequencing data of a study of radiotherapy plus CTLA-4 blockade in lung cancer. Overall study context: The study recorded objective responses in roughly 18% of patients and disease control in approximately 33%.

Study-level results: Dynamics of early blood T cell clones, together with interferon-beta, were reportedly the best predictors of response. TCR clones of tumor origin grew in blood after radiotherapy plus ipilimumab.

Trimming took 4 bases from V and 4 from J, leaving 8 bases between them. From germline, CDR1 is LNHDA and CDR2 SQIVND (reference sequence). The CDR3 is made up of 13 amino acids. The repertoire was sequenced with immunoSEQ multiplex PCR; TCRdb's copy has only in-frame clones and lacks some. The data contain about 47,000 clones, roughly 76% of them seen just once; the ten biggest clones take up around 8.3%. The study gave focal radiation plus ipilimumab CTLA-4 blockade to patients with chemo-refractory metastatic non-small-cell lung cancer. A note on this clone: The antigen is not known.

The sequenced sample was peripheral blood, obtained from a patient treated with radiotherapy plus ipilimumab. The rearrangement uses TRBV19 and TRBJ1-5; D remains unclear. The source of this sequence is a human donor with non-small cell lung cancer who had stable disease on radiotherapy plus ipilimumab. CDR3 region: CASSNQDNQPQHF. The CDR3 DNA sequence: TGTGCCAGTAGTAATCAGGATAATCAGCCCCAGCATTTT.